The 21 T cell receptor beta chains given below trace back to one sample, sequenced in a study of blood T cell repertoires in COVID-19 (dated by TCRdb to the early 2020s). Libraries were constructed by the immunoSEQ multiplex PCR assay. In TCRdb, the immuneACCESS table is reduced to in-frame sequences with V and J assigned. These tables do not hold every clone; where another copy was compared, an unresolved V gene accounts for under half, and the others remain unexplained. For this sample the table gives 140,000 to 150,000 clones, of which around nine tenths were detected only once. The ten largest account for roughly 1.2% of the sample. Material: PBMCs or T cells enriched from blood (not recorded which). The receptors shown here come from a woman aged 25 to 39 with acute COVID-19.

This chain joins TRBV28 and TRBJ2-1; 8 nucleotides match TRBD2. The CDR3 runs 15 residues. Trimming removed 8 bases from V and 5 bases from J; junction bases left unmatched: 11. Germline V gives CDR1 MDHEN, CDR2 SYDVKM. The DNA of the CDR3 is TGTGCCAGCGTAAGCGGGACTAGTATCGACAATGAGCAGTTCTTC. Translated: CASVSGTSIDNEQFF.

The V call is TRBV20-1, the J call TRBJ1-2; D might be TRBD1 (5 bases). CDR1 and CDR2 (germline): DFQATT, SNEGSKA (reference sequence). The germline V and J ends were trimmed by 3 bases and 6 bases, with 14 bases remaining between them. This CDR3 is built from 13 residues. CDR3 coding DNA: TGCAGTGCTAGTCGGACACGTTTTGATGGCTACACCTTC. Its protein is CSASRTRFDGYTF.

This chain uses TRBV24-1 with TRBJ1-5, with 8 bases identical to TRBD1. CDR3 length: 16 residues. CDR1 KGHDR and CDR2 SFDVKD come from the germline V gene. J lost 6 bases, V lost 4 bases, and 10 bases had no gene match. CDR3: CATSDSGTGSSQPQHF. In DNA form, the CDR3 reads TGTGCCACCAGTGACTCCGGGACAGGCAGTAGTCAGCCCCAGCATTTT.

The chain links TRBV5-1 to TRBJ1-2; the D gene is possibly TRBD1 (6 bases). The V and J ends lost 4 bases and 8 bases respectively, with 18 bases between them. The CDR3 has 14 amino acids. CDR1 SGHRS and CDR2 YFSETQ come from the germline V gene. The CDR3 DNA sequence: TGCGCCAGCAGCCCGTCCCTTGGACAGAGCGGCTACACCTTC. Protein sequence: CASSPSLGQSGYTF.

For this clone: This sample also contains other DNA sequences that code for the same CDR3. V is TRBV19 and J is TRBJ1-5, with D tentatively TRBD1 (6 bases). Germline CDR1 and CDR2: LNHDA and SQIVND (reference sequence). CDR3 length: 15 amino acids. The ends were cut back, 6 bases at V and 0 bases at J, with 12 bases in the middle. The CDR3 DNA reads TGTGCCAGTAGCGACAGGCCTTATAGCAATCAGCCCCAGCATTTT. This translates into CASSDRPYSNQPQHF. Filled out from reference TRBV19 and TRBJ1-5, the complete variable domain reads DGGITQSPKYLFRKEGQNVTLSCEQNLNHDAMYWYRQDPGQGLRLIYYSQIVNDFQKGDIAEGYSVSREKKESFPLTVTSAQKNPTAFYLCASSDRPYSNQPQHFGDGTRLSIL.

V usage is TRBV7-8 and J usage is TRBJ2-7; TRBD2 matches 14 bases. Germline V CDR1 and CDR2: SGHVS, FQNEAQ. The CDR3 length is 16 residues. Germline trimming cut 5 bases from V and 6 bases from J; bases unmatched to any gene: 9. CDR3 nucleotide sequence: TGTGCCAGCAGCGCACCAGGGACTAGCGGGAGACTCGAGCAGTACTTC. Translation gives CASSAPGTSGRLEQYF.

This chain links TRBV7-9 with TRBJ1-2; D possibly corresponds to TRBD1 (5 bases). The CDR3 has 19 residues. Trimming shortened V by 5 bases and J by 2 bases, and 27 bases separated the two germline ends. Germline CDR1 SEHNR, CDR2 FQNEAQ (reference sequence). CDR3 amino acids: CASSPTLEEWGLTNYGYTF. The CDR3, as DNA: TGTGCCAGCAGCCCCACCTTGGAAGAGTGGGGACTGACAAACTATGGCTACACCTTC.

The chain uses TRBV5-6 and TRBJ2-3, with D hard to call. The CDR3 is 14 amino acids. Germline V gene lookup returns CDR1 SGHDT and CDR2 YYEEEE. V lost 6 bases and J 2 bases, leaving 13 bases between the germline ends. The CDR3, as DNA: TGTGCCAGCACTCGGAGATCCCACACAGATACGCAGTATTTT. Its protein is CASTRRSHTDTQYF.

The chain couples TRBV3-1 (or the pseudogene TRBV3-2) to TRBJ1-5, with D hard to call. V gave up 1 base and J gave up 0 bases, with 7 bases separating them. The CDR3 contains 15 residues. In germline, CDR1 is LGHDT, CDR2 YNNKEL (reference sequence). CDR3 nucleotide sequence: TGTGCCAGCAGCCAAGGGCCACATAGCAATCAGCCCCAGCATTTT. Its translation: CASSQGPHSNQPQHF.

The chain couples TRBV9 to TRBJ2-7; 9 bases are shared with TRBD2. The CDR3 loop spans 15 amino acids. V gave up 2 bases and J gave up 1 base; unmatched junction bases: 4. Germline CDR1 and CDR2: SGDLS and YYNGEE. As DNA, the CDR3 is TGTGCCAGCAGCGTGGGCCTAGCGGGATCCTACGAGCAGTACTTC. The encoded protein is CASSVGLAGSYEQYF.

In its sample, this clone was seen once. The sample holds other DNA sequences that translate to the same CDR3. The genes are TRBV7-9 and TRBJ1-2, with unresolved D. CDR1 and CDR2 from the germline V gene are SEHNR and FQNEAQ (reference sequence). This CDR3 spans 13 amino acids. V lost 5 bases and J lost 0, with 7 bases in between. Here the CDR3 reads CASSTGANYGYTF. Written as DNA, the CDR3 is TGTGCCAGCAGCACGGGAGCTAACTATGGCTACACCTTC.

J is TRBJ2-1 and V is TRBV6-4; D perhaps matches TRBD1 (6 bases). Germline assignment: CDR1 MRHNA and CDR2 SNTAGT. Trimming took 6 bases from V and 6 from J, leaving 21 bases between them. The CDR3 has 16 amino acids. The CDR3 here is CASSEKTGTGPNEQFF. In DNA form, the CDR3 reads TGTGCCAGCAGCGAAAAGACAGGTACCGGACCCAATGAGCAGTTCTTC.

CDR3 sequence: CASSVSGYYGYTF. In DNA form, the CDR3 reads TGTGCCAGCAGCGTATCAGGGTACTATGGCTACACCTTC. The chain is built from TRBV9 and TRBJ1-2; TRBD1 might be the D (5 bases). V lost 1 base and J 3 bases, leaving 7 bases between the germline ends. Germline assignment: CDR1 SGDLS and CDR2 YYNGEE. This CDR3 spans 13 amino acids.

The V and J genes are TRBV7-9 and TRBJ1-2, with D unclear. Germline CDR1 reads SEHNR; CDR2 reads FQNEAQ (reference sequence). V lost 5 bases and J lost 3, with 16 bases in between. The CDR3 has 15 amino acids. CDR3 sequence: CASSPGWAGDYGYTF. The CDR3 nucleotides are TGTGCCAGCAGCCCAGGCTGGGCCGGGGACTATGGCTACACCTTC.

The chain joins TRBV9 to TRBJ2-5; 7 bases match TRBD2. V lost 3 bases to trimming and J lost 1 base; unmatched junction nucleotides: 3. Germline V gene sequence: CDR1 SGDLS, CDR2 YYNGEE. CDR3 length: 14 residues. The CDR3 coding sequence is TGTGCCAGCAGCGCCGGGGGGTTCCAAGAGACCCAGTACTTC. This encodes CASSAGGFQETQYF.

This clone appeared a single time. This rearrangement joins TRBV20-1 to TRBJ2-7, with no clear D. In germline, CDR1 is DFQATT, CDR2 SNEGSKA (reference sequence). Between the trimmed V and J ends, which lost 6 bases and 3 bases, there was a span of 9 bases. The CDR3 has 11 residues. This CDR3 reads CSAVTSYEQYF. CDR3 nucleotide sequence: TGCAGTGCCGTGACAAGCTACGAGCAGTACTTC.

V is TRBV5-5 and J is TRBJ1-4; D is undetermined. Germline loops: CDR1 SGHKS, CDR2 YYEKEE (reference sequence). V gave up 4 bases and J gave up 8 bases, with 18 bases separating them. The CDR3 has 15 amino acids. The CDR3 sequence: CASSQTTFVGEKLFF. CDR3 sequence (DNA): TGTGCCAGCAGCCAGACTACCTTCGTTGGAGAAAAACTGTTTTTT.

The chain links TRBV18 to TRBJ2-2, with D uncertain. CDR3 size: 13 residues. Per germline, CDR1 KGHSH and CDR2 LQKENI. With 3 bases removed from V and 5 bases from J, the gap between germline ends came to 7 bases. The CDR3 loop is CASSPGRTGELFF. The CDR3 coding sequence is TGTGCCAGCTCACCCGGTCGTACCGGGGAGCTGTTTTTT.

A word on this clone: Other DNA sequences in this sample translate to the same CDR3. The V gene is TRBV9, the J gene TRBJ2-5; D is perhaps TRBD2 (6 bases). CDR3 size: 13 residues. Germline CDR1 is SGDLS and CDR2 is YYNGEE. V was shortened by 0 bases and J by 3 bases, with 6 bases between the two germline ends. The DNA for the CDR3 is TGTGCCAGCAGCGTAGGGGGGGAAGAGACCCAGTACTTC. It is translated as CASSVGGEETQYF.

The gene calls are TRBV5-1 and TRBJ1-2; D unresolved. Germline loops: CDR1 SGHRS, CDR2 YFSETQ. The CDR3 has 15 amino acids. V lost 3 bases and J 0 bases, leaving 12 bases between the germline ends. The CDR3 loop reads CASSSGSTANYGYTF. The CDR3 coding sequence is TGCGCCAGCAGCTCCGGCTCCACAGCTAACTATGGCTACACCTTC.

The chain uses TRBV4-1 and TRBJ2-1, with a tentative D call TRBD2 (6 bases). Trimming cost V 4 bases and J 4 bases, with 20 bases left between them. In germline, CDR1 is MGHRA, CDR2 YSYEKL. The CDR3 totals 17 residues. CDR3 amino acids: CASSLPWDEEGYNEQFF. CDR3 sequence (DNA): TGCGCCAGCAGCCTACCTTGGGACGAGGAGGGTTACAATGAGCAGTTCTTC.